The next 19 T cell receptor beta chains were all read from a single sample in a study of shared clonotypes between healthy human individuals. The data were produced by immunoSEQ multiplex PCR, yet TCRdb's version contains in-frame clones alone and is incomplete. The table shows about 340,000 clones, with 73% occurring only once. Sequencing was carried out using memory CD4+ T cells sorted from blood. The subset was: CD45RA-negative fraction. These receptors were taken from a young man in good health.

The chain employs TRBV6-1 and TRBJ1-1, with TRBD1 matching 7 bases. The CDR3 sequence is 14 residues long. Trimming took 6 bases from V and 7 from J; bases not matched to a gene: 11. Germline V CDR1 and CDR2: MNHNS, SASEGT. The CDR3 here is CASRHRGGGLEAFF. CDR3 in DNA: TGTGCCAGCAGACACAGGGGTGGGGGGCTTGAAGCTTTCTTT.

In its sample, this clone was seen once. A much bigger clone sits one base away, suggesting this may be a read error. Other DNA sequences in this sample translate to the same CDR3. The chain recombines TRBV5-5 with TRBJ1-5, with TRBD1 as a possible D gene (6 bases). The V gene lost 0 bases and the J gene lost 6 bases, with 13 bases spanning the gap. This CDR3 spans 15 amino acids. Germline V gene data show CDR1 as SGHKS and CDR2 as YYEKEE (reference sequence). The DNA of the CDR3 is TGTGCCAGCAGCTTGGGAGAGGGGGGGGGTCAGCCCCAGCATTTT. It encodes CASSLGEGGGQPQHF.

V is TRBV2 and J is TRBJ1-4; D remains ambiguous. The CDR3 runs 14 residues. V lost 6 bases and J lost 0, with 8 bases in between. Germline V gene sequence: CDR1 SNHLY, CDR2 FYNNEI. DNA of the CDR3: TGTGCCAGCAGCCTGGCCCCAACTAATGAAAAACTGTTTTTT. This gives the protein CASSLAPTNEKLFF.

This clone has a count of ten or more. The CDR3 here is CASSLSVRGPGAGYTF. The DNA of the CDR3 is TGCGCCAGCAGCTTGTCTGTGAGAGGACCGGGAGCCGGCTACACCTTC. The chain couples TRBV5-1 to TRBJ1-2; D is unresolved. The V end was cut by 1 base, the J end by 8 bases, with 21 bases between. CDR1 SGHRS and CDR2 YFSETQ come from the germline V gene. CDR3 length: 16 amino acids.

The CDR3 DNA sequence: TGTGCCAGCACCAACCCTGGCGGGGGAAACACCATATATTTT. It yields the protein CASTNPGGGNTIYF. The chain couples TRBV6-1 to TRBJ1-3; no definite D call. CDR1 and CDR2 (germline): MNHNS, SASEGT. With 7 bases removed from V and 4 bases from J, the gap between germline ends came to 14 bases. The CDR3 contains 14 residues.

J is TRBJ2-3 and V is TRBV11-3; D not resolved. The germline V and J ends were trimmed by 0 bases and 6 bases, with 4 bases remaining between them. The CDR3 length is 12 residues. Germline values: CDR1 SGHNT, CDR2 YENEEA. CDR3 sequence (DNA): TGTGCCAGCAGCTTAGATCCGGATACGCAGTATTTT. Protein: CASSLDPDTQYF. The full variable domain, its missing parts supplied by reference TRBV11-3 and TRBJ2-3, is EAGVVQSPRYKIIEKKQPVAFWCNPISGHNTLYWYLQNLGQGPELLIRYENEEAVDDSQLPKDRFSAERLKGVDSTLKIQPAELGDSAVYLCASSLDPDTQYFGPGTRLTVL.

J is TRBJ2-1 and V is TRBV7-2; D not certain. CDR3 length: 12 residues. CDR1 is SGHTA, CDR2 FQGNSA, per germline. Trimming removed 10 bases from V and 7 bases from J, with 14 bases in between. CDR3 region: CATRIGPNEQFF. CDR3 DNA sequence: TGTGCCACCAGGATCGGGCCGAATGAGCAGTTCTTC.

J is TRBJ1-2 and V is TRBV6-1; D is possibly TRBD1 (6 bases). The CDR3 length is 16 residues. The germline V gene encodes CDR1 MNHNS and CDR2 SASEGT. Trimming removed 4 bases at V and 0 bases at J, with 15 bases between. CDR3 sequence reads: CASSGVRGEANYGYTF. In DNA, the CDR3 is TGTGCCAGCAGTGGGGTGAGGGGGGAAGCTAACTATGGCTACACCTTC.

The CDR3 here is CASSPFSGKGELFF. CDR3 nucleotides: TGTGCCAGCTCACCCTTCTCTGGAAAAGGGGAGCTGTTTTTT. The chain carries TRBV18 and TRBJ2-2; D gene uncertain. Germline lookup yields CDR1 KGHSH and CDR2 LQKENI. This CDR3 region has 14 residues. Trimming pared 3 bases from V and 8 bases from J, leaving 13 bases between.

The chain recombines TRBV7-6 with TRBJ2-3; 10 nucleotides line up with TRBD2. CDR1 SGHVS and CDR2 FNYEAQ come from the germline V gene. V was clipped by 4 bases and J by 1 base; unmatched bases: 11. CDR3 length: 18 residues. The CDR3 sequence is CASSYNWLAGDGTDTQYF. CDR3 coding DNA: TGTGCCAGCAGCTATAATTGGCTAGCGGGAGATGGCACAGATACGCAGTATTTT.

The DNA of the CDR3 is TGCGCCAGCAGCTTGTTACCGGCCGGACTAGCGGATTACAATGAGCAGTTCTTC. Translation: CASSLLPAGLADYNEQFF. The chain has TRBV5-1 and TRBJ2-1; 10 bases agree with TRBD2. The CDR3 consists of 18 residues. The junction had 11 bases not matched to a gene; V was cut back by 1 base and J by 4 bases. The germline V gene encodes CDR1 SGHRS and CDR2 YFSETQ.

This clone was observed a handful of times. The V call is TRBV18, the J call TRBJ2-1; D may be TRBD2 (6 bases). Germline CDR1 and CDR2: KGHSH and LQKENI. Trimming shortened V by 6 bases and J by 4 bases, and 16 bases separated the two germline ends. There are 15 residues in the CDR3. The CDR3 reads CASSNPTGGYNEQFF. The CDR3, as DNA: TGTGCCAGCTCGAACCCGACCGGGGGATACAATGAGCAGTTCTTC.

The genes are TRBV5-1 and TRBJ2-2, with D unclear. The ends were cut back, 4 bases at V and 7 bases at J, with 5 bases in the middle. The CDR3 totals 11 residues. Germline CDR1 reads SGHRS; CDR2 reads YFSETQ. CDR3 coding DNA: TGCGCCAGCAGCAATTACGGGGAGCTGTTTTTT. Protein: CASSNYGELFF.

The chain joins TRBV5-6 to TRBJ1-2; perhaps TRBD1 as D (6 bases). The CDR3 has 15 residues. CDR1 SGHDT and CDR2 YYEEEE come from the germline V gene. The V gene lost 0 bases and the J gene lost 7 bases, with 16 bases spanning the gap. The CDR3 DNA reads TGTGCCAGCAGCTTGGTCGGGGGCGGCCAGTCTGGCTACACCTTC. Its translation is CASSLVGGGQSGYTF.

CDR3 sequence: CASSFSAGGRETQYF. DNA for the CDR3: TGTGCCAGCAGTTTCTCAGCGGGAGGAAGGGAGACCCAGTACTTC. This sequence joins TRBV28 and TRBJ2-5; 9 bases match TRBD2. The germline V gene has CDR1 MDHEN and CDR2 SYDVKM. The CDR3 runs 15 residues. The ends lost 3 bases at V and 5 bases at J; junction bases unmatched: 7.

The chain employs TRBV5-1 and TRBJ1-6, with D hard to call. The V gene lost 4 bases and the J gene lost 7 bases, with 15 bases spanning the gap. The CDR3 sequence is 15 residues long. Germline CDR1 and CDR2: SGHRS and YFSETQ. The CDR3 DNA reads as TGCGCCAGCAGCCTATCTACACAGACGAATTCACCCCTCCACTTT. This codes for CASSLSTQTNSPLHF.

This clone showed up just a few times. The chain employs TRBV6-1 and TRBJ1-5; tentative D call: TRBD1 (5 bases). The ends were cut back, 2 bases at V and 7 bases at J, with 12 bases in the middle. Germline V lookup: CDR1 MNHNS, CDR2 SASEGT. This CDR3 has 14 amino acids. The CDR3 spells CASSEWGGRQPQHF. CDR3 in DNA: TGTGCCAGCAGTGAATGGGGCGGACGGCAGCCCCAGCATTTT.

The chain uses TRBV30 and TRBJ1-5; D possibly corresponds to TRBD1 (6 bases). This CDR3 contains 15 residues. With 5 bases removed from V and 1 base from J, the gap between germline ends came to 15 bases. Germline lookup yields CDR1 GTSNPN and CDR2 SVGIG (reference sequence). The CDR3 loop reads CAWGRGTTSNQPQHF. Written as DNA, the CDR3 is TGTGCCTGGGGCAGGGGAACTACAAGCAATCAGCCCCAGCATTTT.

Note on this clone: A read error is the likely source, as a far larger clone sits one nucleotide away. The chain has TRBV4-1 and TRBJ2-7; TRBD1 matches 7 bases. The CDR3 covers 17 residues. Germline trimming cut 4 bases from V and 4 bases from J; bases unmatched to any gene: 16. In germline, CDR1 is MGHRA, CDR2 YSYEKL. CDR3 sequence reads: CASSPSKQGVGAYEQYF. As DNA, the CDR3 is TGCGCCAGCAGCCCATCTAAGCAGGGGGTAGGGGCGTACGAGCAGTACTTC.